The rows below give T cell receptor beta chains drawn from one sample of a study of T cells after somatic rescue of genetic block. Here immunoSEQ multiplex PCR was the method, and the copy in TCRdb shows in-frame clones only, minus some. The sample gives tens of thousands of clones, about 87% of which show up once; around 1.6% is in the top ten. Input material: peripheral blood mononuclear cells (PBMCs). The receptors shown here come from a woman aged 18 to 35. Each CDR3 is given with its conserved first and last residue. D genes are given only for firm matches. Size values are once, few and many counts, or a class for expanded clones, and some rows have none.

TRBJ1-1 | TRBV13 | TRBD1 | NA | TGTGCCAGCAGCCGCTCACAGGGGACGAACACTGAAGCTTTCTTT | CASSRSQGTNTEAFF
TRBJ2-3 | TRBV27 | NA | NA | TGTGCCAGCAGTTTATTGGCTATCCATAGCACAGATACGCAGTATTTT | CASSLLAIHSTDTQYF
TRBJ2-7 | TRBV4-3 | NA | NA | TGCGCCAGCAGCCAAGATTTTTGGGACAATGAGCAGTACTTC | CASSQDFWDNEQYF
TRBJ2-1 | TRBV4-1 | NA | NA | TGCGCCAGCAGCCAACCCTCTACGAGCTCCTACAATGAGCAGTTCTTC | CASSQPSTSSYNEQFF
TRBJ2-3 | TRBV29-1 | NA | NA | TGCAGCGTTGAAGGGGGGACCCAAATCCCCACAGATACGCAGTATTTT | CSVEGGTQIPTDTQYF
TRBJ1-2 | TRBV25-1 | NA | NA | TGTGCCAGCAGTGAATGGGCAGCTAACTATGGCTACACCTTC | CASSEWAANYGYTF
TRBJ1-1 | TRBV28 | NA | few | TGTGCCAGCAGCCCAAGATTGAACACTGAAGCTTTCTTT | CASSPRLNTEAFF
TRBJ1-1 | TRBV15 | NA | NA | TGTGCCACCAGCAATGGGAGGAACACTGAAGCTTTCTTT | CATSNGRNTEAFF
TRBJ1-5 | TRBV27 | NA | NA | TGTGCCAGCAGTTTGGGGGCAGGGACGGAGCAGCCCCAGCATTTT | CASSLGAGTEQPQHF
TRBJ1-2 | TRBV6-5 | NA | few | TGTGCCAGCCGACAGGCCGGGGTCTATGGCTACACCTTC | CASRQAGVYGYTF
TRBJ2-2 | TRBV9 | NA | NA | TGTGCCAGCAGCGGGCGCGCGACAAACACCGGGGAGCTGTTTTTT | CASSGRATNTGELFF
TRBJ1-1 | TRBV28 | NA | NA | TGTGCCAGCAGTCCCATTCCTATGAACACTGAAGCTTTCTTT | CASSPIPMNTEAFF
TRBJ1-2 | TRBV2 | NA | once | TGTGCCAGCAGCGGACCGGGCCTCTCCTATGGCTACACCTTC | CASSGPGLSYGYTF
TRBJ2-3 | TRBV19 | NA | NA | TGTGCCAGTACGTTTGGGACCGTAGGAGGCACAGATACGCAGTATTTT | CASTFGTVGGTDTQYF
TRBJ2-1 | TRBV13 | NA | NA | TGTGCCAGCAGCCGGGCCTGGAATGAGCAGTTCTTC | CASSRAWNEQFF
TRBJ2-1 | TRBV19 | NA | NA | TGTGCCAGTGGTCAGTCACGACCCCGGGGCAATGAGCAGTTCTTC | CASGQSRPRGNEQFF
TRBJ2-1 | TRBV6-4 | TRBD2 | NA | TGTGCCAGCAGTGACACGGCTAGCGGGAGCAATGAGCAGTTCTTC | CASSDTASGSNEQFF
TRBJ2-7 | TRBV10-1 | NA | few | TGCGCCAGCAGTGAGTTCCTGCGGTACCCCGAGCAGTACTTC | CASSEFLRYPEQYF
TRBJ2-7 | TRBV4-1 | NA | once | TGCGCCAGCAGCCAGTACGAGGGGCCGCCCTACGAGCAGTACTTC | CASSQYEGPPYEQYF
TRBJ1-4 | TRBV30 | NA | once | TGTGCCTGGAGCAGCGAAGGGTGGGGTGAAAAACTGTTTTTT | CAWSSEGWGEKLFF
TRBJ2-3 | TRBV18 | NA | NA | TGTGCCAGCTCACCAGGGACGAGCACAGATACGCAGTATTTT | CASSPGTSTDTQYF
TRBJ2-3 | TRBV2 | TRBD2 | NA | TGTGCCAGCATGTGGCTAGCGGGAGAGTCAGATACGCAGTATTTT | CASMWLAGESDTQYF
TRBJ2-7 | TRBV19 | TRBD2 | NA | TGTGCCAGTAGTATAGACCTAGCGGGCACAAGTGGGACTGGAGAGCAGTACTTC | CASSIDLAGTSGTGEQYF
TRBJ2-1 | TRBV5-4 | TRBD1 | NA | TGTGCCAGCAGCCGGGACAGGGGGTTCGATGAGCAGTTCTTC | CASSRDRGFDEQFF
TRBJ2-7 | TRBV5-4 | NA | NA | TGTGCCAGCAGGCGGACTTCGAGCCTTACCTCCTACGAGCAGTACTTC | CASRRTSSLTSYEQYF
TRBJ2-1 | TRBV5-1 | NA | NA | TGCGCCAGCAGCTTGCGGCCCCCCGGCGATGAGCAGTTCTTC | CASSLRPPGDEQFF
TRBJ2-7 | TRBV2 | TRBD1 | NA | TGTGCCAGCAGTCCAGGGACAGGTCCCCGTTTTGACGAGCAGTACTTC | CASSPGTGPRFDEQYF
TRBJ2-1 | TRBV4-1 | TRBD2 | NA | TGCGCCAGCAGCTTCGCGGGAGGCGCATACAATGAGCAGTTCTTC | CASSFAGGAYNEQFF
TRBJ1-5 | TRBV5-6 | NA | NA | TGTGCCAGCAGCTCCGGGGAGGCTCGGAATCAGCCCCAGCATTTT | CASSSGEARNQPQHF
TRBJ1-2 | TRBV11-2 | NA | many | TGTGCCAGCAGCTTAGGGGGAGGATATGGCTACACCTTC | CASSLGGGYGYTF
TRBJ2-5 | TRBV6-6 | NA | NA | TGTGCCACCGAGGGGACGGAACAAGAGACCCAGTACTTC | CATEGTEQETQYF
TRBJ1-2 | TRBV5-1 | NA | NA | TGCGCCAGCAGCTTGGGACAGCTTAACTATGGCTACACCTTC | CASSLGQLNYGYTF
TRBJ2-7 | TRBV7-8 | TRBD2 | NA | TGTGCCAGCAGCCGGGGGGGGGACTCCTACGAGCAGTACTTC | CASSRGGDSYEQYF
TRBJ2-2 | TRBV30 | TRBD2 | NA | TGTGCCTGCCTTGGACTAGCGGGAGGGCCCGACACCGGGGAGCTGTTTTTT | CACLGLAGGPDTGELFF
TRBJ1-1 | TRBV19 | NA | few | TGTGCCAGTAGTATACCAGGTACGATAACGAACACTGAAGCTTTCTTT | CASSIPGTITNTEAFF
TRBJ2-1 | TRBV15 | NA | NA | TGTGCCACCAGCCGCATGGCCCATGAGCAGTTCTTC | CATSRMAHEQFF
TRBJ1-5 | TRBV28 | NA | NA | TGTGCCAGCAGTTCCCTAGGTGGGGGAAATCAGCCCCAGCATTTT | CASSSLGGGNQPQHF
TRBJ1-5 | TRBV19 | NA | NA | TGTGCCAGTATTCCTGCCGGGGACATTAATCAGCCCCAGCATTTT | CASIPAGDINQPQHF